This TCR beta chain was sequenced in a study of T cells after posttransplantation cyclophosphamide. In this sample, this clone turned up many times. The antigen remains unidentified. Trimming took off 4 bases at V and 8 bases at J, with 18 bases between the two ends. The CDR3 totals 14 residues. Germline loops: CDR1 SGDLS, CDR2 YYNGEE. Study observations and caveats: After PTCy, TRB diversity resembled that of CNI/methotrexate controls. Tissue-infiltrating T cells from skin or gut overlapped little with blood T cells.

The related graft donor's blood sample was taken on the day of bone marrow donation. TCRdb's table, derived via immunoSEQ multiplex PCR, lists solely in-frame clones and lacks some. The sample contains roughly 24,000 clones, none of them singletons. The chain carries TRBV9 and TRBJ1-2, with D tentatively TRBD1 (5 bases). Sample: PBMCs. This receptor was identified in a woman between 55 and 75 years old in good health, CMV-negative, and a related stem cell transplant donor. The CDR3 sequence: CASSHYGGVVGYTF. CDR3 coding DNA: TGTGCCAGCAGCCACTATGGAGGGGTTGTAGGCTACACCTTC.